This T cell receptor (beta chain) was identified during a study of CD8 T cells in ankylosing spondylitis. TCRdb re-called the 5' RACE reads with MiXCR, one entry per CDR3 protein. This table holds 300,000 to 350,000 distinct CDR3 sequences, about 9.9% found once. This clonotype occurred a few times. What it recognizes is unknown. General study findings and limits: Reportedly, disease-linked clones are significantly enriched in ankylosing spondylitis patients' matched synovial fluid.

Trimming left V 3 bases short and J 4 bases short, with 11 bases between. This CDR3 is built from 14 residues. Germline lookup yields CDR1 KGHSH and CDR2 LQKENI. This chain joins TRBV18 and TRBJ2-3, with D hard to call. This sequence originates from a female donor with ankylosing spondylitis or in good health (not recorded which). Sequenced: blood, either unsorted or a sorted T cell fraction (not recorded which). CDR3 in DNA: TGTGCCAGCTCACCGGGGTCTCATTCAGATACGCAGTATTTT. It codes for CASSPGSHSDTQYF.